Following are 14 T cell receptor beta chains from one sample sequenced in a study of blood T cells in healthy people across ages. With a J-beta primer mix and a sample-barcoded 5' primer, a second PCR ran about 7 to 12 cycles. TCRdb fed the 5' RACE reads into MiXCR, producing one record per CDR3 protein. The data show 1.2 million to 1.5 million distinct CDR3 sequences, approximately 59% seen once. Source material: blood. The receptors derive from a man younger than 35 in good health.

V and J are TRBV6-6 and TRBJ2-7; the D is unclear. V lost 5 bases and J 9 bases, leaving 14 bases between the germline ends. The CDR3 length is 12 residues. Germline V CDR1 and CDR2: MNHNY, SVGAGI (reference sequence). CDR3 DNA: TGTGCCAGCAGTGGAACCCTTACGGGGCAGTACTTC. It codes for CASSGTLTGQYF.

The sample holds many counts of this clonotype. The DNA for the CDR3 is TGTGCCAGCAGCAGCCCCCTAAGCGGACCTACAACCTACGAGCAGTACTTC. Encoded protein: CASSSPLSGPTTYEQYF. The rearrangement uses TRBV2 and TRBJ2-7; D is perhaps TRBD2 (5 bases). Per germline, CDR1 SNHLY and CDR2 FYNNEI. The V end lost 6 bases, the J end lost 2 bases, and 23 bases lay between the germline ends. This CDR3 has 17 residues.

The chain links TRBV27 to TRBJ2-5; no definite D call. The CDR3 has 15 residues. The ends were cut back, 1 base at V and 5 bases at J, with 14 bases in the middle. Germline CDR1 and CDR2: MNHEY and SMNVEV (reference sequence). The CDR3 sequence: CASSLYGPLTETQYF. The DNA for the CDR3 is TGTGCCAGCAGTTTATATGGGCCTCTGACGGAGACCCAGTACTTC.

The rearrangement uses TRBV3-1 and TRBJ1-4; D remains ambiguous. This CDR3 is 14 amino acids long. V lost 8 bases and J lost 0, with 10 bases in between. Germline values: CDR1 LGHDT, CDR2 YNNKEL (reference sequence). The CDR3 bases are TGTGCCAGCTCCCACAAAGCAACTAATGAAAAACTGTTTTTT. This codes for CASSHKATNEKLFF.

The V gene is TRBV20-1, the J gene TRBJ2-3; 8 nucleotides line up with TRBD1. CDR1 and CDR2 (germline): DFQATT, SNEGSKA (reference sequence). The CDR3 length is 14 residues. CDR3 loop: CSVTGDRNTDTQYF. CDR3 nucleotides: TGCAGCGTGACAGGGGATAGGAACACAGATACGCAGTATTTT.

The chain employs TRBV20-1 and TRBJ2-4, with D possibly TRBD2 on 6 matching bases. The DNA end lines up better with TRBJ2-7; the J call may be wrong. This CDR3 is built from 12 residues. The germline CDR1 and CDR2 sequences are DFQATT and SNEGSKA (reference sequence). The CDR3 bases are TGCAGGGGGGAGGATCGGGGCTACGAGCAGTACTTC. It is translated as CRGEDRGYEQYF.

The chain employs TRBV20-1 and TRBJ1-6; TRBD1 matches at 8 bases. J was trimmed by 7 bases and V by 6 bases; bases with no gene match: 11. Germline V CDR1 and CDR2: DFQATT, SNEGSKA (reference sequence). The CDR3 loop spans 15 amino acids. CDR3 bases: TGCAGTGCGACGACGGACAGGGTGTTAAATTCACCCCTCCACTTT. This encodes CSATTDRVLNSPLHF.

The chain is built from TRBV25-1 and TRBJ2-5; 8 nucleotides line up with TRBD1. Per germline, CDR1 MGHDK and CDR2 SYGVNS. The V gene end was trimmed by 4 bases and the J gene end by 11 bases; junction bases not matched to a gene: 12. CDR3 length equals 14 residues. The CDR3 DNA sequence: TGTGCCAGCAGTGGAGGGACAGGCAGGCAAGAGCAGTACTTC. It is translated as CASSGGTGRQEQYF.

This clonotype has only a few counts. The chain employs TRBV29-1 and TRBJ2-2, with TRBD2 as a possible D gene (5 bases). Germline loops: CDR1 SQVTM, CDR2 ANQGSEA. The CDR3 length is 12 residues. The CDR3 DNA sequence: TGCTCCACCGGGGATTTGGCCGGGGAGCTGTTTTTT. Its translation: CSTGDLAGELFF.

Points on this clonotype: Sequence at one end of the junction differs from germline and may be a read error. The genes are TRBV6-1 and TRBJ2-7, with D possibly being TRBD1 (5 bases). The length of the CDR3 is 13 residues. Germline CDR1 and CDR2: MNHNS and SASEGT. CDR3 region: CASSPTVTYERYF. CDR3 in DNA: TGTGCCAGCAGTCCGACAGTAACCTACGAGCGGTACTTC.

CDR3 DNA sequence: TGCGCCAGCAGCTATACAGGGGAGGTAGATACGCAGTATTTT. It translates to CASSYTGEVDTQYF. V usage is TRBV5-1 and J usage is TRBJ2-3; possibly TRBD1 for D (7 bases). The CDR3 is 14 amino acids. V was cut by 3 bases and J by 5 bases, with 13 bases left in between. Germline V gene lookup returns CDR1 SGHRS and CDR2 YFSETQ.

The V call is TRBV6-5, the J call TRBJ2-5, with D maybe TRBD1 (6 bases). This CDR3 contains 14 residues. V lost 5 bases, J lost 5 bases, and 15 bases lay in between. Germline V gene lookup returns CDR1 MNHEY and CDR2 SVGAGI. CDR3 sequence: CASSQGPRFETQYF. The CDR3 DNA reads as TGTGCCAGCAGTCAGGGGCCGCGGTTTGAGACCCAGTACTTC.

In this sample, this clonotype turned up once. The V gene is TRBV10-2, the J gene TRBJ2-7; 9 bases fit TRBD2. The CDR3 covers 15 residues. Germline CDR1 and CDR2: WSHSY and SAAADI. After removal of 0 bases from V and 4 bases from J, the junction contained 4 bases not matched to a gene. CDR3 DNA sequence: TGCGCCAGCAGTGAGTCTAGCGGGGGTCCTTACGAGCAGTACTTC. It translates to CASSESSGGPYEQYF.

This chain connects TRBV21-1 to TRBJ2-3. TRBV21-1 is a recognized pseudogene. There are 15 residues in the CDR3. CDR3 amino acids: CASSKEIKEGYTQYF. The CDR3 region has the DNA TGTGCCAGCAGCAAAGAGATAAAAGAAGGGTATACGCAGTATTTT.